The 26 T cell receptor beta chains below were found in one sample sequenced in a study of beta chain features in type 1 diabetes. Of the isolated RNA, all was reverse transcribed, and so the sequenced material was expressed TCRB transcripts. Profiling relied on immunoSEQ multiplex PCR, and the TCRdb table lists in-frame clones only, not all of them. The table includes 860,000 or so clones, 15% to 20% detected once. The material sequenced was naive CD4+ T cells from blood. These receptors were collected from a woman younger than 35 in good health.

In this sample, this clone turned up a few times. V and J are TRBV7-2 and TRBJ2-7; D gene uncertain. The V gene lost 2 bases and the J gene lost 2 bases, with 4 bases spanning the gap. The CDR3 sequence is 12 residues long. Germline values: CDR1 SGHTA, CDR2 FQGNSA. The CDR3: CASSLRPYEQYF. CDR3 coding DNA: TGTGCCAGCAGCTTAAGGCCCTACGAGCAGTACTTC. Based on the CDR3 plus reference TRBV7-2 and TRBJ2-7, the full variable domain is GAGVSQSPSNKVTEKGKDVELRCDPISGHTALYWYRQSLGQGLEFLIYFQGNSAPDKSGLPSDRFSAERTGGSVSTLTIQRTQQEDSAVYLCASSLRPYEQYFGPGTRLTVT.

A few counts support this clone. The chain couples TRBV10-3 to TRBJ2-1; D tentatively reads TRBD1 or TRBD2 (5 bases each). Germline V gene sequence: CDR1 ENHRY, CDR2 SYGVKD. V dropped 2 bases and J dropped 9 bases, with 17 bases sitting between them. This CDR3 spans 15 amino acids. The CDR3 reads CAISERGQGHGEQFF. The CDR3, as DNA: TGTGCCATCAGTGAGAGAGGGCAGGGTCACGGTGAGCAGTTCTTC.

In this sample, this clone turned up a few times. The chain recombines TRBV10-3 with TRBJ2-7, with no clear D. Germline-derived CDR1 and CDR2 are ENHRY and SYGVKD. The CDR3 covers 12 residues. V was shortened by 4 bases and J by 1 base, with 5 bases between the two germline ends. This CDR3 is CAISAISYEQYF. The DNA of the CDR3 is TGTGCCATCAGTGCGATATCCTACGAGCAGTACTTC.

This clone has only a few counts. The V and J genes are TRBV6-6 and TRBJ2-3; a weak D match, TRBD1 (5 bases). V shed 4 bases and J shed 0 bases, with 11 bases lying between them. The CDR3 spans 15 residues. Germline assignment: CDR1 MNHNY and CDR2 SVGAGI (reference sequence). In nucleotides, the CDR3 is TGTGCCAGCAGTTTTTGGGGCCAAAGCACAGATACGCAGTATTTT. It yields the protein CASSFWGQSTDTQYF.

This clone was observed a few times. This CDR3 is CASTIRSFGQPQHF. The CDR3 coding sequence is TGTGCCAGCACCATTAGGTCTTTCGGTCAGCCCCAGCATTTT. The rearrangement links TRBV7-9 to TRBJ1-5; D remains ambiguous. Per the germline V gene, CDR1 is SEHNR and CDR2 is FQNEAQ (reference sequence). CDR3 length equals 14 residues. Between the trimmed V and J ends, which lost 7 bases and 6 bases, there was a span of 16 bases.

The rearrangement links TRBV11-2 to TRBJ1-2; a possible D gene is TRBD1 (6 bases). Germline loops: CDR1 SGHAT, CDR2 FQNNGV. V lost 6 bases and J 7 bases, leaving 15 bases between the germline ends. The CDR3 runs to 13 residues. In DNA, the CDR3 is TGTGCCAGCAGTTACAGGGAGGGCGGTGGCTACACCTTC. Protein sequence: CASSYREGGGYTF.

The rearrangement links TRBV19 to TRBJ2-7; no clear D. V was trimmed by 3 bases and J by 6 bases, leaving 12 bases between them. This CDR3 is 13 amino acids long. Looked up from germline, CDR1 is LNHDA and CDR2 is SQIVND (reference sequence). The CDR3 bases are TGTGCCAGTAGTATGGAACTCTCTGGCGAGCAGTACTTC. Amino acid sequence: CASSMELSGEQYF. The full variable domain, completed using reference TRBV19 and TRBJ2-7, is DGGITQSPKYLFRKEGQNVTLSCEQNLNHDAMYWYRQDPGQGLRLIYYSQIVNDFQKGDIAEGYSVSREKKESFPLTVTSAQKNPTAFYLCASSMELSGEQYFGPGTRLTVT.

This clone was counted only a few times. The rearrangement links TRBV7-2 to TRBJ2-1; no reliable D call. Germline V CDR1 and CDR2: SGHTA, FQGNSA. The germline V and J ends were trimmed by 4 bases and 0 bases, with 7 bases remaining between them. This CDR3 has 14 amino acids. CDR3 nucleotide sequence: TGTGCCAGCAGCTCGAAGGGCTCCTACAATGAGCAGTTCTTC. Residues: CASSSKGSYNEQFF.

This clone was seen a handful of times. The V gene is TRBV18, the J gene TRBJ2-1, with D uncertain. The germline gives CDR1 KGHSH, CDR2 LQKENI. V was cut by 4 bases and J by 0 bases, with 10 bases left in between. This CDR3 is built from 15 residues. CDR3 coding DNA: TGTGCCAGCTCACTAAGGTCGGGCTCCTACAATGAGCAGTTCTTC. Protein product: CASSLRSGSYNEQFF.

This clone turned up a few times. The rearrangement uses TRBV7-2 and TRBJ2-3; 8 positions agree with TRBD2. With V trimmed by 5 bases and J by 0 bases, 10 bases remained unmatched. The germline CDR1 and CDR2 sequences are SGHTA and FQGNSA. The CDR3 runs to 17 residues. The CDR3 nucleotides are TGTGCCAGCAGCCGACTGTTCGCTAGCGGGAGCACAGATACGCAGTATTTT. Its protein is CASSRLFASGSTDTQYF. Supplemented by reference TRBV7-2 and TRBJ2-3, the full variable domain reads GAGVSQSPSNKVTEKGKDVELRCDPISGHTALYWYRQSLGQGLEFLIYFQGNSAPDKSGLPSDRFSAERTGGSVSTLTIQRTQQEDSAVYLCASSRLFASGSTDTQYFGPGTRLTVL.

CDR3 loop: CASSLNYALGEAFF. CDR3 DNA: TGTGCCAGCAGCTTAAATTACGCGCTGGGTGAAGCTTTCTTT. The chain employs TRBV11-2 and TRBJ1-1, with D uncertain. The CDR3 spans 14 residues. The germline CDR1 and CDR2 sequences are SGHAT and FQNNGV. V was clipped by 2 bases and J by 7 bases, with 14 bases between them.

The chain is built from TRBV7-9 and TRBJ2-5; tentatively, D is TRBD2 (6 bases). CDR1 is SEHNR and CDR2 is FQNEAQ in the germline V gene (reference sequence). This CDR3 comprises 16 residues. Trimming stripped 1 base from V and 5 bases from J, with 17 bases between. The CDR3 protein is CASSLDLFPGVETQYF. The CDR3 DNA follows: TGTGCCAGCAGCTTAGATCTGTTTCCGGGAGTGGAGACCCAGTACTTC.

V gene TRBV7-9 combines with J gene TRBJ2-1; a possible D gene is TRBD2 (5 bases). The CDR3 runs 14 residues. Trimming removed 8 bases at V and 3 bases at J, with 14 bases between. The germline V gene has CDR1 SEHNR and CDR2 FQNEAQ (reference sequence). For the CDR3, the DNA is TGTGCCAGCGTACTCCCCGGACTCTACAATGAGCAGTTCTTC. Translation gives CASVLPGLYNEQFF.

This clone was observed a few times. The V call is TRBV5-5, the J call TRBJ2-7; the D gene is possibly TRBD1 (6 bases). The CDR3 has 16 residues. V lost 4 bases and J lost 0, with 17 bases in between. From germline, CDR1 is SGHKS and CDR2 YYEKEE (reference sequence). This CDR3 reads CASSSTRDTYSYEQYF. DNA of the CDR3: TGTGCCAGCAGCAGCACACGGGACACCTACTCCTACGAGCAGTACTTC. The full variable domain, completed using reference TRBV5-5 and TRBJ2-7, is DAGVTQSPTHLIKTRGQQVTLRCSPISGHKSVSWYQQVLGQGPQFIFQYYEKEERGRGNFPDRFSARQFPNYSSELNVNALLLGDSALYLCASSSTRDTYSYEQYFGPGTRLTVT.

This chain uses TRBV5-4 with TRBJ2-7; TRBD2 aligns across 11 bases. CDR3 length equals 13 residues. Trimming at V came to 4 bases and at J to 5 bases, leaving 2 bases not matched to a gene. CDR1 is SGHNT and CDR2 is YYREEE in the germline V gene (reference sequence). Here the CDR3 DNA reads TGTGCCAGCAGCGTACTAGCGGGAGACGAGCAGTACTTC. Its translation: CASSVLAGDEQYF.

The rearrangement uses TRBV4-3 and TRBJ1-3; TRBD1 might be the D (5 bases). CDR1 LGHNA and CDR2 YSLEER come from the germline V gene. V was cut by 0 bases and J by 8 bases, with 11 bases left in between. The CDR3 consists of 14 residues. The chain's CDR3 is CASSQEPQGHTIYF. Written as DNA, the CDR3 is TGCGCCAGCAGCCAAGAACCCCAGGGCCACACCATATATTTT.

This clone was observed once. The genes are TRBV6-1 and TRBJ1-1; 9 bases fit TRBD1. The CDR3 runs to 14 residues. The V gene's germline CDR1 is MNHNS and CDR2 SASEGT. V was clipped by 5 bases and J by 7 bases; unmatched bases: 8. This CDR3 is CASSTGGSGVEAFF. The CDR3 DNA sequence: TGTGCCAGCAGTACAGGGGGCAGCGGGGTTGAAGCTTTCTTT.

This sequence joins TRBV19 and TRBJ1-5, with 7 nucleotides matching TRBD1. Germline V lookup: CDR1 LNHDA, CDR2 SQIVND (reference sequence). V trimming: 6 bases; J trimming: 4 bases; junction bases outside the gene matches: 9. This CDR3 comprises 15 residues. The CDR3: CASSFDRAENQPQHF. For the CDR3, the DNA is TGTGCCAGTAGCTTTGACAGGGCGGAGAATCAGCCCCAGCATTTT.

This clone was seen a handful of times. V gene TRBV7-2 combines with J gene TRBJ2-5; unclear D gene. The V gene lost 1 base and the J gene lost 3 bases, with 3 bases spanning the gap. Per the germline V gene, CDR1 is SGHTA and CDR2 is FQGNSA. The CDR3 loop spans 12 amino acids. The CDR3 DNA sequence: TGTGCCAGCAGCTTAGAAAAAGAGACCCAGTACTTC. This translates into CASSLEKETQYF.

The chain links TRBV10-3 to TRBJ1-2; D possibly corresponds to TRBD1 (5 bases). The length of the CDR3 is 14 residues. The V end lost 3 bases, the J end lost 0 bases, and 8 bases lay between the germline ends. Germline CDR1 is ENHRY and CDR2 is SYGVKD. The DNA of the CDR3 is TGTGCCATCAGTGACTGGGGGACTAACTATGGCTACACCTTC. Protein sequence: CAISDWGTNYGYTF.

This clone was observed a few times. This chain connects TRBV28 to TRBJ2-5; 14 positions match TRBD2. CDR1 is MDHEN and CDR2 is SYDVKM in the germline V gene. J gave up 1 base and V 5 bases, and 3 bases lay outside the gene matches. The CDR3 has 16 amino acids. This CDR3 is CASSTTSGRVQETQYF. The CDR3 coding sequence is TGTGCCAGCAGTACGACTAGCGGGAGGGTCCAAGAGACCCAGTACTTC.

The chain uses TRBV5-1 and TRBJ2-5; D gene unclear. CDR3 length: 12 amino acids. Trimming took off 5 bases at V and 5 bases at J, with 10 bases between the two ends. CDR1 is SGHRS, CDR2 YFSETQ, per germline. The chain's CDR3 is CASRSSRETQYF. The CDR3 DNA is TGCGCCAGCAGGAGTAGCCGGGAGACCCAGTACTTC.

The V and J genes are TRBV7-2 and TRBJ1-2; the D gene is possibly TRBD1 (5 bases). The CDR3 is 13 amino acids. V lost 1 base, J lost 4 bases, and 7 bases lay in between. The germline V gene has CDR1 SGHTA and CDR2 FQGNSA. In nucleotides, the CDR3 is TGTGCCAGCAGCTTAGTTCAGGGCTATGGCTACACCTTC. It codes for CASSLVQGYGYTF.

This clone was recorded a few times. This chain connects TRBV25-1 to TRBJ2-1, with TRBD2 matching over 13 bases. The V gene's germline CDR1 is MGHDK and CDR2 SYGVNS. This CDR3 is built from 17 residues. V trimming: 3 bases; J trimming: 6 bases; junction bases outside the gene matches: 8. The CDR3 here is CASSELVGLAGVNEQFF. DNA for the CDR3: TGTGCCAGCAGTGAGTTAGTTGGACTAGCGGGAGTCAATGAGCAGTTCTTC. The full variable domain, its missing parts supplied by reference TRBV25-1 and TRBJ2-1, is EADIYQTPRYLVIGTGKKITLECSQTMGHDKMYWYQQDPGMELHLIHYSYGVNSTEKGDLSSESTVSRIRTEHFPLTLESARPSHTSQYLCASSELVGLAGVNEQFFGPGTRLTVL.

In its sample, this clone was seen a few times. The J gene is TRBJ2-7, the V gene TRBV27, with D possibly being TRBD2 (6 bases). Per the germline V gene, CDR1 is MNHEY and CDR2 is SMNVEV (reference sequence). The CDR3 is 13 residues long. V was cut by 8 bases and J by 2 bases, with 13 bases left in between. The CDR3 loop is CASSIAVTYEQYF. DNA for the CDR3: TGTGCCAGCTCAATAGCGGTTACCTACGAGCAGTACTTC.

The chain employs TRBV6-5 and TRBJ2-7, with 12 bases matching TRBD2. The CDR3 runs to 16 residues. Germline CDR1 reads MNHEY; CDR2 reads SVGAGI. Losses at the gene ends were 0 bases for V and 6 bases for J; bases not matched to a gene: 6. In DNA, the CDR3 is TGTGCCAGCAGTTACTCCCTAGCGGGAGGGCCTGGCGAGCAGTACTTC. Residues: CASSYSLAGGPGEQYF.